These 27 T cell receptor beta chains originate from one sample sequenced in a study of shared clonotypes between healthy human individuals (dated by TCRdb to about 2020). The library was made by the immunoSEQ multiplex PCR assay. The immuneACCESS repertoire file appears here via TCRdb, limited to in-frame rearrangements. These files lack a portion of the clones; in checked studies, under half of the deficit traces to unresolved V genes, and the cause of the others is not known. Present in this sample are over 1.4 million clones, around 95% of which were seen just once. The ten largest clonotypes hold about 1% of the sample. The specimen was naive CD4+ T cells sorted from blood. Sample cell subset or site, as interpreted from the label and publication: CD45RA+ positively selected. The origin of the receptors is a man under 40 in good health.

This rearrangement joins TRBV4-2 to TRBJ2-5, with D perhaps TRBD1 (5 bases). This CDR3 has 18 residues. The V and J ends lost 2 bases and 2 bases respectively, with 21 bases between them. Germline loops: CDR1 LGHNA, CDR2 YNFKEQ. The CDR3 protein is CASSQQAPLGRPQETQYF. CDR3 DNA: TGTGCCAGCAGCCAACAAGCCCCACTGGGGCGGCCACAAGAGACCCAGTACTTC.

CDR3 nucleotides: TGTGCCAGCAGCTTCCGCACCGGGGAGCTGTTTTTT. This codes for CASSFRTGELFF. The genes are TRBV7-9 and TRBJ2-2; no definite D call. This CDR3 is 12 amino acids long. V was shortened by 3 bases and J by 4 bases, with 3 bases between the two germline ends. Germline CDR1 and CDR2: SEHNR and FQNEAQ (reference sequence).

The CDR3 DNA follows: TGTGCCAGCAGCGGGTACAGGGCCACCGGGGAGCTGTTTTTT. The encoded protein is CASSGYRATGELFF. The chain has TRBV5-6 and TRBJ2-2, with TRBD1 as a possible D gene (6 bases). The V end was cut by 4 bases, the J end by 4 bases, with 11 bases between. The V gene's germline CDR1 is SGHDT and CDR2 YYEEEE. This CDR3 comprises 14 residues. Supplemented by reference TRBV5-6 and TRBJ2-2, the full variable domain reads DAGVTQSPTHLIKTRGQQVTLRCSPKSGHDTVSWYQQALGQGPQFIFQYYEEEERQRGNFPDRFSGHQFPNYSSELNVNALLLGDSALYLCASSGYRATGELFFGEGSRLTVL.

The chain combines TRBV6-1 with TRBJ1-5, with 8 positions matching TRBD1. The V gene end was trimmed by 3 bases and the J gene end by 7 bases; junction bases not matched to a gene: 11. The CDR3 totals 16 residues. Germline V CDR1 and CDR2: MNHNS, SASEGT. In nucleotides, the CDR3 is TGTGCCAGCAGTGAGGTCTGGCAGGGGGCTGGCCAGCCCCAGCATTTT. Residues: CASSEVWQGAGQPQHF.

The chain recombines TRBV7-9 with TRBJ1-1; 8 bases are a match to TRBD1. The CDR3 is made up of 16 amino acids. CDR1 is SEHNR, CDR2 FQNEAQ, per germline (reference sequence). V gave up 6 bases and J gave up 0 bases; unmatched junction bases: 9. For the CDR3, the DNA is TGTGCCAGCAGATATAGACAGGGGCGAGTGAACACTGAAGCTTTCTTT. Translating gives CASRYRQGRVNTEAFF. The complete variable domain, with remaining parts taken from reference TRBV7-9 and TRBJ1-1, reads DTGVSQNPRHKITKRGQNVTFRCDPISEHNRLYWYRQTLGQGPEFLTYFQNEAQLEKSRLLSDRFSAERPKGSFSTLEIQRTEQGDSAMYLCASRYRQGRVNTEAFFGQGTRLTVV.

The rearrangement joins TRBV9 to TRBJ2-2; 7 bases line up with TRBD1. V gave up 4 bases and J gave up 1 base; unmatched junction bases: 7. The CDR3 contains 16 residues. The germline gives CDR1 SGDLS, CDR2 YYNGEE. The CDR3 loop reads CASSPRTGQNTGELFF. The CDR3 DNA reads TGTGCCAGCAGCCCCCGGACAGGCCAGAACACCGGGGAGCTGTTTTTT.

This sequence joins TRBV5-1 and TRBJ2-1; 8 nucleotides align to TRBD1. Germline V CDR1 and CDR2: SGHRS, YFSETQ. The junction had 10 bases not matched to a gene; V was cut back by 7 bases and J by 4 bases. This CDR3 is 15 amino acids long. CDR3 DNA sequence: TGCGCCAGCGATACAGGGGGTACTCTTTACAATGAGCAGTTCTTC. This translates into CASDTGGTLYNEQFF.

The chain links TRBV15 to TRBJ2-1; TRBD1 agrees at 7 bases. The CDR3 contains 17 residues. CDR1 is LNHNV and CDR2 is YYDKDF in the germline V gene (reference sequence). V lost 6 bases and J lost 5; bases outside the gene matches: 16. The chain's CDR3 is CATRAENRGRADNEQFF. CDR3 DNA: TGTGCCACCAGGGCAGAGAATAGGGGGCGGGCGGACAATGAGCAGTTCTTC.

This clone came up once. The V gene is TRBV5-4, the J gene TRBJ2-3, with TRBD1 identical over 10 bases. Per germline, CDR1 SGHNT and CDR2 YYREEE (reference sequence). CDR3 length equals 15 residues. The V and J ends lost 4 bases and 2 bases, in that order; junction bases with no gene match: 4. The CDR3 DNA is TGTGCCAGCAGCGCCGGGACAGGGGTCACAGATACGCAGTATTTT. It specifies CASSAGTGVTDTQYF.

The chain uses TRBV27 and TRBJ2-7, with D perhaps assigned TRBD1 or TRBD2 (6 bases each). Germline-derived CDR1 and CDR2 are MNHEY and SMNVEV (reference sequence). The length of the CDR3 is 13 residues. V was trimmed by 6 bases and J by 5 bases, leaving 14 bases between them. The CDR3: CASRGGVAHEQYF. CDR3 DNA: TGTGCCAGCAGGGGGGGCGTTGCCCACGAGCAGTACTTC.

This clone occurred once. The rearrangement links TRBV7-3 to TRBJ2-2, with D perhaps TRBD2 (5 bases). The V and J ends lost 5 bases and 7 bases respectively, with 8 bases between them. This CDR3 is built from 12 residues. Germline V lookup: CDR1 SGHTA, CDR2 FQGTGA. This CDR3 is CASSPGVGELFF. Written as DNA, the CDR3 is TGTGCCAGCAGCCCCGGGGTCGGGGAGCTGTTTTTT.

The chain is built from TRBV7-9 and TRBJ2-7; TRBD2 is a possible D gene (5 bases). V lost 5 bases, J lost 2 bases, and 16 bases lay in between. Germline CDR1 and CDR2: SEHNR and FQNEAQ (reference sequence). The CDR3 runs to 15 residues. The CDR3, as DNA: TGTGCCAGCAGCCTAGAGGACTCTTTCCCCTACGAGCAGTACTTC. This gives the protein CASSLEDSFPYEQYF.

This chain uses TRBV7-3 with TRBJ1-5; D gene uncertain. CDR1 and CDR2 from the germline V gene are SGHTA and FQGTGA. The CDR3 contains 13 residues. V lost 1 base, J lost 7 bases, and 8 bases lay in between. CDR3 in amino acids: CASSLNSWQPQHF. CDR3 bases: TGTGCCAGCAGCTTAAACAGTTGGCAGCCCCAGCATTTT.

This chain joins TRBV2 and TRBJ1-3; D remains ambiguous. V lost 0 bases, J lost 1 base, and 10 bases lay in between. Germline assignment: CDR1 SNHLY and CDR2 FYNNEI. This CDR3 contains 16 residues. This chain's CDR3 is CASSEALRGSGNTIYF. The CDR3 nucleotides read TGTGCCAGCAGTGAAGCGCTTCGGGGTTCTGGAAACACCATATATTTT.

The chain has TRBV5-6 and TRBJ1-5; 9 positions agree with TRBD1. Germline V lookup: CDR1 SGHDT, CDR2 YYEEEE. The CDR3 consists of 16 residues. J lost 4 bases, V lost 1 base, and 6 bases had no gene match. The CDR3 reads CASSLQRGQGNQPQHF. Here the CDR3 DNA reads TGTGCCAGCAGCTTGCAACGGGGACAGGGAAATCAGCCCCAGCATTTT.

This chain uses TRBV10-2 with TRBJ2-7; 10 positions agree with TRBD2. Trimming at V came to 7 bases and at J to 4 bases, leaving 10 bases not matched to a gene. Germline CDR1 WSHSY, CDR2 SAAADI. The length of the CDR3 is 15 residues. CDR3: CASMVRAGGWYEQYF. The CDR3 DNA is TGCGCCAGCATGGTCCGAGCGGGAGGGTGGTACGAGCAGTACTTC.

This clone appeared a single time. One end of the junction does not line up with germline, which may come from a read error. The V gene is TRBV7-7, the J gene TRBJ2-5; a weak D match, TRBD1 (5 bases). Germline CDR1 SSHAT, CDR2 FNYEAQ (reference sequence). The CDR3 runs 15 residues. CDR3 bases: TGTGCTAGCAGCTTAGCTACAGGATCTACTGAGACCCAGTACTTC. Translated, it gives CASSLATGSTETQYF.

The chain has TRBV7-9 and TRBJ2-7; TRBD1 matches 7 bases. Germline V lookup: CDR1 SEHNR, CDR2 FQNEAQ (reference sequence). The CDR3 sequence is 15 residues long. The V gene end was trimmed by 5 bases and the J gene end by 6 bases; junction bases not matched to a gene: 13. In nucleotides, the CDR3 is TGTGCCAGCAGCGTACCAGGGGGTAGGGATTTCGAGCAGTACTTC. Its translation: CASSVPGGRDFEQYF.

V usage is TRBV28 and J usage is TRBJ1-1, with 7 bases lining up with TRBD1. The CDR3 is 14 amino acids. Germline V CDR1 and CDR2: MDHEN, SYDVKM. V dropped 5 bases and J dropped 4; count of bases not matched to a gene: 7. CDR3 sequence: CASSPPTGTTEAFF. DNA of the CDR3: TGTGCCAGCAGTCCCCCGACAGGGACCACTGAAGCTTTCTTT.

The chain uses TRBV7-9 and TRBJ2-1, with 8 bases matching TRBD2. The CDR3 covers 12 residues. Germline CDR1 is SEHNR and CDR2 is FQNEAQ (reference sequence). V shed 3 bases and J 14 bases; nucleotides not matched to a gene: 6. CDR3 sequence reads: CASSLAGGDKFF. The DNA for the CDR3 is TGTGCCAGCAGCTTGGCGGGAGGAGATAAGTTCTTC.

Comment on this clone: This sample includes further DNA sequences coding for the same CDR3. The chain is built from TRBV2 and TRBJ1-5; the match to TRBD1 covers 11 bases. This CDR3 spans 15 amino acids. In germline, CDR1 is SNHLY, CDR2 FYNNEI. V was clipped by 3 bases and J by 4 bases; unmatched bases: 2. In DNA form, the CDR3 reads TGTGCCAGCAGTGAGGGACAGGGGGGAAATCAGCCCCAGCATTTT. Protein: CASSEGQGGNQPQHF.

The genes are TRBV28 and TRBJ2-7, with 13 bases matching TRBD2. From germline, CDR1 is MDHEN and CDR2 SYDVKM. There are 18 residues in the CDR3. V lost 5 bases, J lost 5 bases, and 15 bases stayed unmatched. DNA of the CDR3: TGTGCCAGCAGTACCTTAAGGACTAGCGGGAGTACCATGGACGAGCAGTACTTC. Its translation: CASSTLRTSGSTMDEQYF.

The rearrangement joins TRBV5-5 to TRBJ2-3; D gene uncertain. The CDR3 runs 14 residues. Trimming removed 2 bases from V and 5 bases from J, with 12 bases in between. Germline V gene data show CDR1 as SGHKS and CDR2 as YYEKEE (reference sequence). The CDR3 here is CASSFDLVLDTQYF. Here the CDR3 DNA reads TGTGCCAGCAGCTTCGATTTAGTTTTAGATACGCAGTATTTT.

A note on this clone: The sample contains more than one DNA sequence encoding this CDR3. The chain combines TRBV29-1 with TRBJ1-1, with D unclear. The CDR3 runs 11 residues. Looked up from germline, CDR1 is SQVTM and CDR2 is ANQGSEA. V was clipped by 6 bases and J by 1 base, with 6 bases between them. This CDR3 is CSVVKNTEAFF. CDR3 DNA sequence: TGCAGCGTAGTCAAGAACACTGAAGCTTTCTTT.

This clone occurred once. The rearrangement links TRBV5-1 to TRBJ1-1; D is ambiguous. V was cut by 4 bases and J by 4 bases, with 14 bases left in between. The CDR3 covers 14 residues. CDR1 and CDR2 from the germline V gene are SGHRS and YFSETQ. The DNA of the CDR3 is TGCGCCAGCAGCCTCCCTGGGCTGAGCACTGAAGCTTTCTTT. This codes for CASSLPGLSTEAFF.

The rearrangement joins TRBV6-5 to TRBJ2-5, with 9 bases matching TRBD2. V lost 5 bases, J lost 4 bases, and 2 bases stayed unmatched. This CDR3 has 13 amino acids. Germline V gene lookup returns CDR1 MNHEY and CDR2 SVGAGI. The CDR3 loop is CASSIAGVETQYF. The CDR3 region has the DNA TGTGCCAGCAGTATAGCGGGAGTAGAGACCCAGTACTTC.

This sequence joins TRBV7-8 and TRBJ1-1, with D uncertain. CDR1 is SGHVS and CDR2 is FQNEAQ in the germline V gene. The CDR3 consists of 15 residues. V was cut by 2 bases and J by 8 bases, with 18 bases left in between. Here the CDR3 reads CASSLFAGGVTEAFF. CDR3 bases: TGTGCCAGCAGCTTATTTGCAGGAGGTGTCACAGAAGCTTTCTTT.